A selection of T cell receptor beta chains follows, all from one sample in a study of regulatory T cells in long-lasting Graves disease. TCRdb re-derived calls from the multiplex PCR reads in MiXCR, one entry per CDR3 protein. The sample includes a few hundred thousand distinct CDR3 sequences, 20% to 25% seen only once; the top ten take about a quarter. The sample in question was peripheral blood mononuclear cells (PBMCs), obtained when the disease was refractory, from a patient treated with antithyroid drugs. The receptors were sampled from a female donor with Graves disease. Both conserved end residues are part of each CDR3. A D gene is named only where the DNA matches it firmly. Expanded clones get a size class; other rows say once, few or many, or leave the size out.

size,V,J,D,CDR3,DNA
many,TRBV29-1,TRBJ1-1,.,CSVEDNTEAFF,TGCAGCGTTGAGGATAACACTGAAGCTTTCTTT
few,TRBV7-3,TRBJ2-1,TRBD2,CASSLATSSNEQFF,TGTGCCAGCAGCCTCGCGACTAGCAGCAATGAGCAGTTCTTC
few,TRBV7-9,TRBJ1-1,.,CASTLGGTEAFF,TGTGCCAGCACCTTGGGGGGGACTGAAGCTTTCTTT
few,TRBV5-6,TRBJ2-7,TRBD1,CARRGPGQGCYEQYF,TGTGCCAGACGAGGGCCGGGACAGGGTTGCTACGAGCAGTACTTC
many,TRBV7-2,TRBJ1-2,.,CASSLLPGTNYGYTF,TGTGCCAGCAGCTTACTCCCGGGGACTAACTATGGCTACACCTTC
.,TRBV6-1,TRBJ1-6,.,CASALGLHSTGSPLHF,TGTGCCAGCGCCTTGGGACTCCACTCAACGGGTTCACCCCTCCACTTT
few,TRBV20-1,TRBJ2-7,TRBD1,CSARVGQDSYYEQYF,TGCAGTGCTAGAGTGGGACAGGACTCCTACTACGAGCAGTACTTC
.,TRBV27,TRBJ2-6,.,CASGYDRQRPSGANVLTF,TGTGCCAGCGGATATGACCGACAGCGCCCCTCTGGGGCCAACGTCCTGACTTTC
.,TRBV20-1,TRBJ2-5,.,CSASIGETQYF,TGCAGTGCTAGTATTGGGGAGACCCAGTACTTC
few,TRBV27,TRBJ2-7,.,CASRGSVDRPYEQYF,TGTGCCAGCAGGGGGTCGGTTGACAGACCCTACGAGCAGTACTTC
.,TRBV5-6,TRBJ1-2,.,CASSLRSLNYGYTF,TGTGCCAGCAGCCTAAGAAGTCTAAACTATGGCTACACCTTC
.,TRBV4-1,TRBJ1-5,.,CASSQRKDGTSNQPQHF,TGCGCCAGCAGCCAACGTAAAGACGGAACGAGCAATCAGCCCCAGCATTTT
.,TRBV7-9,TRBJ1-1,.,CASSPSSLSTEAFF,TGTGCCAGCAGCCCATCCTCGTTGAGCACTGAAGCTTTCTTT
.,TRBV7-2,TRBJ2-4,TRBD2,CANSYGGTSGSGSIQYF,TGTGCCAACAGCTATGGAGGGACTAGCGGGAGTGGAAGCATTCAGTACTTC
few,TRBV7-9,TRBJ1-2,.,CASSSVVYNYGYTF,TGTGCCAGCAGCTCTGTCGTATATAACTATGGCTACACCTTC
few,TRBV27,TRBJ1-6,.,CASRTPYSDTDNSPLHF,TGTGCCAGCAGAACCCCTTACTCAGACACTGATAATTCACCCCTCCACTTT
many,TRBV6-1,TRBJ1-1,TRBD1,CASTIMTGSRSTEAFF,TGTGCCAGCACCATAATGACAGGGTCGCGGAGCACTGAAGCTTTCTTT
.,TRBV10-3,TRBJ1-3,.,CAISELLRAGSSGNTIYF,TGTGCCATCAGTGAGCTTTTACGGGCGGGAAGCTCTGGAAACACCATATATTTT
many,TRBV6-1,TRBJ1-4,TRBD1,CASSKTGMDEKLFF,TGTGCCAGCAGCAAGACAGGGATGGATGAAAAACTGTTTTTT
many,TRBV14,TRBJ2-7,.,CASSQGSANYEQYF,TGTGCCAGCAGCCAAGGGAGTGCGAACTACGAGCAGTACTTC
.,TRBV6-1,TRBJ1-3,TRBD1,CASSDSGGSGNTIYF,TGTGCCAGCAGTGACTCAGGGGGCTCAGGAAACACCATATATTTT
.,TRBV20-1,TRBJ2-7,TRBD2,CSASTPLAGGYEQYF,TGCAGTGCTAGTACCCCTCTAGCGGGAGGCTACGAGCAGTACTTC
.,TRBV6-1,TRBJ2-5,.,CASSPSSVPGETQYF,TGTGCCAGCAGTCCCTCTAGCGTACCTGGAGAGACCCAGTACTTC
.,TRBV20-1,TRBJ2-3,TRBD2,CSAGGGDTQYF,TGCAGTGCCGGGGGAGGGGATACGCAGTATTTT